This T cell receptor (beta chain) comes out of a study of CD8 T cells in ankylosing spondylitis. Broader study findings: For ankylosing spondylitis blood, a TCR beta motif of fewer than 10 highly homologous variants appeared characteristic. The clones that were linked to disease were reported to be significantly enriched in matched synovial fluid samples from ankylosing spondylitis patients.

It was by quantitative 5'-RACE with molecular barcodes that TCR beta libraries were made. TCRdb reprocessed the 5' RACE reads via MiXCR and lists one record per CDR3 protein. Of 650,000 to 800,000 distinct CDR3 sequences in the sample, around 17% were seen once. This clonotype was counted between two and nine times. Its antigen is undetermined. The CDR3 length is 15 residues. Germline V gene lookup returns CDR1 MGHDK and CDR2 SYGVNS. Trimming cost V 6 bases and J 4 bases; bases outside gene matches: 7. Sequenced input: blood, either unsorted or a sorted T cell fraction (not recorded which). The receptor was derived from a male donor with ankylosing spondylitis. The chain is built from TRBV25-1 and TRBJ2-2; 8 nucleotides agree with TRBD1. CDR3 loop: CASRPGDRITGELFF. CDR3 DNA sequence: TGTGCCAGCAGGCCCGGGGACAGGATCACCGGGGAGCTGTTTTTT.